This T cell receptor beta chain was captured in a study of blood T cell repertoires in COVID-19. The CDR3 covers 15 residues. Trimming removed 3 bases from V and 5 bases from J, with 17 bases in between. Looked up from germline, CDR1 is SGHDT and CDR2 is YYEEEE. This table comes from immunoSEQ multiplex PCR, and its TCRdb copy is limited to in-frame clones, with some not included. Of roughly 56,000 clones listed, 75% to 90% are singletons. This clone was seen more than once but under ten times. The rearrangement uses TRBV5-6 and TRBJ2-5, with D possibly being TRBD1 (5 bases). The sequencing input was peripheral blood. This TCR derives from a human donor in a cohort sampled during active COVID-19. CDR3 bases: TGTGCCAGCAGCTCCCGTACAGGAATAATGGAGACCCAGTACTTC. The encoded protein is CASSSRTGIMETQYF.